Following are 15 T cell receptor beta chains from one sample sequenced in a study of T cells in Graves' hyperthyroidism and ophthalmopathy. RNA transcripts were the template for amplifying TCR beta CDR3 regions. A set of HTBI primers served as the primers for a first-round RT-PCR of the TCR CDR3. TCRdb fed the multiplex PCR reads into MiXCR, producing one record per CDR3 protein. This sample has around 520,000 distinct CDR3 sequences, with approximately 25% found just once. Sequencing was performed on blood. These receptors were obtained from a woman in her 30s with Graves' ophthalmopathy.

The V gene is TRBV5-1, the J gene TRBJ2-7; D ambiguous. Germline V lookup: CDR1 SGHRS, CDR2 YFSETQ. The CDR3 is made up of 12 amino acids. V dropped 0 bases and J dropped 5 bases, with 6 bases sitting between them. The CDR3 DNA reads TGCGCCAGCAGCTTGGCCAAAAACGAGCAGTACTTC. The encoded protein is CASSLAKNEQYF.

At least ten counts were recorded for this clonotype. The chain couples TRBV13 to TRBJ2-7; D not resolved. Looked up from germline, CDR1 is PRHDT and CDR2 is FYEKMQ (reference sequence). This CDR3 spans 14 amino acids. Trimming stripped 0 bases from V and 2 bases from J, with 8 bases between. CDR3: CASSLGSRAYEQYF. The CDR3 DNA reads TGTGCCAGCAGCTTAGGGTCCAGAGCCTACGAGCAGTACTTC.

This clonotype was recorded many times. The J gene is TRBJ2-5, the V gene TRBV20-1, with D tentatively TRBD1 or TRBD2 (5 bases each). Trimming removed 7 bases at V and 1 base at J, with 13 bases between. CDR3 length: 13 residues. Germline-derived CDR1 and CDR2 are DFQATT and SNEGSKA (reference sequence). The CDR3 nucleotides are TGCAGTGTTAATCTCGGGGCCCAAGAGACCCAGTACTTC. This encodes CSVNLGAQETQYF.

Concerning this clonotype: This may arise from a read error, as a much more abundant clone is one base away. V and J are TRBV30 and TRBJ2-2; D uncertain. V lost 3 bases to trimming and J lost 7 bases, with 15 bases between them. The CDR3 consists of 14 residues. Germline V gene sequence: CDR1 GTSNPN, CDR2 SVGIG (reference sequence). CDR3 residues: CAWRLLAFIGELFF. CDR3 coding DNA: TGTGCCTGGAGATTGCTGGCCTTCATCGGGGAGCTGTTTTTT.

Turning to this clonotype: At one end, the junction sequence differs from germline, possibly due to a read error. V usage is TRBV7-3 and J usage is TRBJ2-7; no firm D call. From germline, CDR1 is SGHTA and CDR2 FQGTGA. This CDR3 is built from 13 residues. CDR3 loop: CTSSPLASYEQYF. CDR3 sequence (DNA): TGTACCAGCAGCCCCCTGGCCTCCTACGAGCAGTACTTC.

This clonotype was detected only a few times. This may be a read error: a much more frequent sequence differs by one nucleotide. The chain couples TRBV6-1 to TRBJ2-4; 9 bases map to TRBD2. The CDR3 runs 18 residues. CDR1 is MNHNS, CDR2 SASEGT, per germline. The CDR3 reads CASSEALPAGGFKNIKYF. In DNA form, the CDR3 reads TGTGCCAGCAGTGAAGCGCTTCCAGCGGGGGGCTTTAAAAACATTAAGTACTTC.

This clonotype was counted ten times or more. The CDR3 protein is CASSPYTGELFF. CDR3 DNA sequence: TGTGCCAGCAGCCCTTACACCGGGGAGCTGTTTTTT. V gene TRBV7-2 combines with J gene TRBJ2-2, with D unresolved. The CDR3 is 12 residues long. V was shortened by 5 bases and J by 3 bases, with 4 bases between the two germline ends. Germline V CDR1 and CDR2: SGHTA, FQGNSA.

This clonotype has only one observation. The chain's CDR3 is CASSIAQAYGYTF. CDR3 DNA: TGTGCCAGCAGCATCGCGCAGGCCTATGGCTACACCTTC. The chain combines TRBV12-3 or TRBV12-4 with TRBJ1-2; D call uncertain. This CDR3 has 13 residues. Between the trimmed V and J ends, which lost 6 bases and 4 bases, there was a span of 12 bases.

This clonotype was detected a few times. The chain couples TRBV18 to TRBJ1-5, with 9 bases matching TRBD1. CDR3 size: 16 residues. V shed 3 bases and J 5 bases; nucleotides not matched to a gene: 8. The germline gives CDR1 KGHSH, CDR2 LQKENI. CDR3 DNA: TGTGCCAGCTCACCTCTCCAATGGACAGGGGATCAGCCCCAGCATTTT. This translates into CASSPLQWTGDQPQHF. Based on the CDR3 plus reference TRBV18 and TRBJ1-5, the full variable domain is NAGVMQNPRHLVRRRGQEARLRCSPMKGHSHVYWYRQLPEEGLKFMVYLQKENIIDESGMPKERFSAEFPKEGPSILRIQQVVRGDSAAYFCASSPLQWTGDQPQHFGDGTRLSIL.

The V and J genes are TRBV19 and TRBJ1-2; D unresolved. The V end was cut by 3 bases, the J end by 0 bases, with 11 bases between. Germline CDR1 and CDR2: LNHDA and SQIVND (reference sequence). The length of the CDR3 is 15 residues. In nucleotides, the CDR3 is TGTGCCAGTAGTATCCCTCTGGGAGCTAACTATGGCTACACCTTC. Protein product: CASSIPLGANYGYTF.

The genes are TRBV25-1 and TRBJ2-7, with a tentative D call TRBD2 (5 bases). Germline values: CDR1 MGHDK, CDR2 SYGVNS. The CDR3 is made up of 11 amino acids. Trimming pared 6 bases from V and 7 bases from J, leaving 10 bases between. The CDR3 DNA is TGTGCCAGCAGGTTGCGGAGGGAGCAGTACTTC. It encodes CASRLRREQYF.

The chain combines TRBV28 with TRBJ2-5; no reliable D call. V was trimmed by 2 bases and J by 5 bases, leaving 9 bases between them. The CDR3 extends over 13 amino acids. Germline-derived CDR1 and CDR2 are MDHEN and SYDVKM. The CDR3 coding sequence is TGTGCCAGCAGTTTAGCAGAGTGGGAGACCCAGTACTTC. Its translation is CASSLAEWETQYF. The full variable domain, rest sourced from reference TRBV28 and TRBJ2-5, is DVKVTQSSRYLVKRTGEKVFLECVQDMDHENMFWYRQDPGLGLRLIYFSYDVKMKEKGDIPEGYSVSREKKERFSLILESASTNQTSMYLCASSLAEWETQYFGPGTRLLVL.

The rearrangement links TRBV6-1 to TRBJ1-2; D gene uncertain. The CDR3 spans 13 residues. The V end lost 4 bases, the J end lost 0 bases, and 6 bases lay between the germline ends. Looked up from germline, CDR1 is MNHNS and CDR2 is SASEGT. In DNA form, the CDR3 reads TGTGCCAGCAGTGTTAGGACTAACTATGGCTACACCTTC. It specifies CASSVRTNYGYTF.

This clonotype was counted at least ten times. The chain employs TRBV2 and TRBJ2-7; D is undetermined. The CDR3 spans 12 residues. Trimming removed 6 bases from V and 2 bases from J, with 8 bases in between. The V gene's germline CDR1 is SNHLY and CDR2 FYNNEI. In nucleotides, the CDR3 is TGTGCCAGCAGCCCGTACCCCTACGAGCAGTACTTC. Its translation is CASSPYPYEQYF.

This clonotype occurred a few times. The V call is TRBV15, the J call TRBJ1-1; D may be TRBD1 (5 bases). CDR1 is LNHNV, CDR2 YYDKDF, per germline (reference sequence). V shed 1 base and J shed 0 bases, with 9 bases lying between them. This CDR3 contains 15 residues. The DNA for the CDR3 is TGTGCCACCAGCAGAGGAGGGGCCGTGAACACTGAAGCTTTCTTT. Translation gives CATSRGGAVNTEAFF.